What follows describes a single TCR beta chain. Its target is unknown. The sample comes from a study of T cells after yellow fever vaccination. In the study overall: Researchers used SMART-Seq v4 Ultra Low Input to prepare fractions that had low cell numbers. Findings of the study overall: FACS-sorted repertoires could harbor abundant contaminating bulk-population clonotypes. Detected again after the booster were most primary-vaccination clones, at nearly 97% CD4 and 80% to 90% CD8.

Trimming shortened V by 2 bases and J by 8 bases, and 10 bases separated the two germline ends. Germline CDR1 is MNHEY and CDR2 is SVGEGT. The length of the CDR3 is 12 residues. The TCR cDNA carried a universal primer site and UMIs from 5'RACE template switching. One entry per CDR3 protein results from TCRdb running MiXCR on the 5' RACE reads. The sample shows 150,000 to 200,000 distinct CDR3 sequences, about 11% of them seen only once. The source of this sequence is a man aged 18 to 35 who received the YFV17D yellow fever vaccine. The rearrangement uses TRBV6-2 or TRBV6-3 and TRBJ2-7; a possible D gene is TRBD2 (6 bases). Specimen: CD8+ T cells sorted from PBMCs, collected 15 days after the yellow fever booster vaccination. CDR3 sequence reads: CASSYTREQQYF. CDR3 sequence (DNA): TGTGCCAGCAGTTACACCCGGGAGCAGCAGTACTTC.